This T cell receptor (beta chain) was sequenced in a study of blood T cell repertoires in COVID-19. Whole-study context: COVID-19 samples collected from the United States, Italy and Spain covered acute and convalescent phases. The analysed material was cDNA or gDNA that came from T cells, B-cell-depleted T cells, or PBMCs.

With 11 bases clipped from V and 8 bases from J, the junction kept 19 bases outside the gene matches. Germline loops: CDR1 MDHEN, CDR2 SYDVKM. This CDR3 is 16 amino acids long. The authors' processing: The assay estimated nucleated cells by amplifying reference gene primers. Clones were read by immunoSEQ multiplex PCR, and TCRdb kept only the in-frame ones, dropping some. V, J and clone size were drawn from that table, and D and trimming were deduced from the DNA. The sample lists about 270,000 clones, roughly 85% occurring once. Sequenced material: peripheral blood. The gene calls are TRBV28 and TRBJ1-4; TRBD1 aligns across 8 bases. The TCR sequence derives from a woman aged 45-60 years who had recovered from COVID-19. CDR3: CAGKRQGAPSGEKLFF. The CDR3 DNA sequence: TGTGCCGGAAAACGTCAGGGGGCTCCGTCGGGCGAAAAACTGTTTTTT.